Listed here are 13 T cell receptor beta chains from one sample, sequenced in a study of blood T cell repertoires in COVID-19. Clones were sequenced by immunoSEQ multiplex PCR, and TCRdb holds only the in-frame ones, with some missing. The table includes 150,000 to 200,000 clones, approximately 79% detected once. The sequencing input was peripheral blood. Source of these receptors: a middle-aged woman with COVID-19, enrolled during active disease.

V gene TRBV12-2 combines with J gene TRBJ2-3; the table's D gene call, TRBD2, was not cross checked with the DNA. TRBV12-2 is a recognized pseudogene. CDR3 length equals 16 residues. CDR3 residues: CASRLVLAGVTDTQYF. CDR3 in DNA: TGTGCAAGTCGCTTAGTGCTAGCGGGAGTAACAGATACGCAGTATTTT.

This chain links TRBV3-1 (or the pseudogene TRBV3-2) with TRBJ2-2, with D tentatively TRBD2 (5 bases). The germline V and J ends were trimmed by 4 bases and 7 bases, with 10 bases remaining between them. The CDR3 length is 13 residues. In germline, CDR1 is LGHDT, CDR2 YNNKEL (reference sequence). The chain's CDR3 is CASSRKGDGELFF. As DNA, the CDR3 is TGTGCCAGCAGCCGAAAGGGAGACGGGGAGCTGTTTTTT.

This chain connects TRBV29-1 to TRBJ2-2; the D is unclear. The CDR3 contains 14 residues. Trimming removed 4 bases at V and 0 bases at J, with 9 bases between. The germline CDR1 and CDR2 sequences are SQVTM and ANQGSEA. The DNA for the CDR3 is TGCAGCGTTGGTCTGGGCGCGAACACCGGGGAGCTGTTTTTT. Protein: CSVGLGANTGELFF.

The V gene is TRBV2, the J gene TRBJ1-6, with a weak D call TRBD1 (6 bases). Trimming removed 6 bases from V and 8 bases from J, with 20 bases in between. Germline lookup yields CDR1 SNHLY and CDR2 FYNNEI. The CDR3 has 16 amino acids. The CDR3 DNA follows: TGTGCCAGCAGAAGAGGGGGTAGGGGATCTTATTCACCCCTCCACTTT. Translation gives CASRRGGRGSYSPLHF.

The V and J genes are TRBV9 and TRBJ2-2, with a tentative D call TRBD2 (8 bases). V shed 5 bases and J shed 6 bases, with 14 bases lying between them. The CDR3 has 14 residues. Looked up from germline, CDR1 is SGDLS and CDR2 is YYNGEE. CDR3 amino acids: CASRGSGTAGELFF. CDR3 coding DNA: TGTGCCAGCAGGGGTAGCGGGACAGCCGGGGAGCTGTTTTTT.

The chain carries TRBV7-9 and TRBJ2-5, with 14 bases aligning to TRBD2. V shed 5 bases, J shed 5 bases, and the junction held 10 bases outside the gene matches. CDR1 and CDR2 (germline): SEHNR, FQNEAQ (reference sequence). This CDR3 contains 17 residues. The CDR3 sequence is CASSLRTSGRITETQYF. The CDR3 nucleotides read TGTGCCAGCAGCCTGAGGACTAGCGGGAGGATCACGGAGACCCAGTACTTC.

Written as DNA, the CDR3 is TGTGCCAGCAGCTTTGACAATGAGCAGTTCTTC. This translates into CASSFDNEQFF. The genes are TRBV2 and TRBJ2-1, with D hard to call. CDR3 length: 11 amino acids. Germline loops: CDR1 SNHLY, CDR2 FYNNEI. V was trimmed by 6 bases and J by 5 bases, leaving 5 bases between them.

This chain links TRBV30 with TRBJ2-3, with 9 bases identical to TRBD2. CDR3 length equals 15 residues. Germline CDR1 GTSNPN, CDR2 SVGIG (reference sequence). V shed 2 bases, J shed 7 bases, and the junction held 10 bases outside the gene matches. CDR3 in amino acids: CAWSKTSGAAYTQYF. The CDR3 DNA sequence: TGTGCCTGGAGTAAGACTAGCGGAGCCGCTTATACGCAGTATTTT.

The rearrangement links TRBV10-1 to TRBJ2-2, with 9 bases that match TRBD1. Germline loops: CDR1 WNHNN, CDR2 SYGVQD (reference sequence). There are 16 residues in the CDR3. Germline trimming cut 9 bases from V and 1 base from J; bases unmatched to any gene: 9. The DNA for the CDR3 is TGCGCCAGGGAGACAGGGGGAGTTAAGAACACCGGGGAGCTGTTTTTT. Translated: CARETGGVKNTGELFF.

The chain has TRBV27 and TRBJ2-1; 9 bases fit TRBD1. CDR3 length equals 16 residues. Germline CDR1 MNHEY, CDR2 SMNVEV (reference sequence). V shed 6 bases and J 3 bases; nucleotides not matched to a gene: 9. This CDR3 reads CASSPGTGLNYNEQFF. The CDR3, as DNA: TGTGCCAGCAGCCCCGGGACAGGGCTAAACTACAATGAGCAGTTCTTC.

The V gene is TRBV30, the J gene TRBJ2-3; 12 positions match TRBD2. Germline values: CDR1 GTSNPN, CDR2 SVGIG (reference sequence). The ends lost 4 bases at V and 3 bases at J; junction bases unmatched: 17. The CDR3 contains 19 residues. CDR3 sequence: CAWKRLAGEIGGRTDTQYF. The CDR3 DNA reads TGTGCCTGGAAGAGACTAGCGGGAGAGATTGGAGGAAGGACAGATACGCAGTATTTT.

The genes are TRBV19 and TRBJ2-6; D not resolved. The germline V gene has CDR1 LNHDA and CDR2 SQIVND (reference sequence). Trimming took 6 bases from V and 2 from J, leaving 11 bases between them. The CDR3 loop spans 15 amino acids. CDR3 loop: CASRNRSPGANVLTF. CDR3 DNA: TGTGCCAGTAGAAATCGAAGCCCTGGGGCCAACGTCCTGACTTTC.

This chain connects TRBV30 to TRBJ1-2, with D unclear. CDR3 length: 13 amino acids. The V end was cut by 1 base, the J end by 4 bases, with 10 bases between. From germline, CDR1 is GTSNPN and CDR2 SVGIG (reference sequence). In DNA, the CDR3 is TGTGCCTGGAGTGGTGGAGGACTCTATGGCTACACCTTC. Protein product: CAWSGGGLYGYTF.